This T cell receptor (beta chain) was found in a study of Ad26.COV2.S vaccination and SARS-CoV-2 variants (dated by TCRdb to the early 2020s). Some background on the complete study: Donors in the vaccine arm were drawn from COV1001, a multicentre, randomized, double-blind, placebo-controlled phase I-IIa trial testing Ad26.COV2.S in healthy adults. Ad26.COV2.S was administered intramuscularly at a dose of 5x10^10 or 1x10^11 viral particles, either as one shot or as two shots given 56 days apart. TCRbeta repertoire sequencing was used to assess the specificity and breadth of SARS-CoV-2-reactive T cell receptors after Ad26.COV2.S vaccination. The TCR-sequenced set comprised approximately 32 samples: around 20 Ad26.COV2.S vaccine recipients, 5 placebo recipients and 8 SARS-CoV-2 convalescent individuals. Trial participants were randomized into five groups of five: low-dose or high-dose Ad26.COV2.S given once or twice, or placebo on both occasions. Throughout the experiments and outcome assessment, investigators stayed blinded to trial group allocation. The paper as a whole reports these results and caveats: It was noted by the authors that total T cell responses may have been underestimated by the TCR breadth and depth analyses. Substantial breadth of spike-specific CD8+ and CD4+ T cell responses was reported after vaccination. Vaccine and placebo recipients had comparable non-spike TCR breadth, which fits with the vaccine containing only spike. Higher spike-specific TCR breadth was observed in Ad26.COV2.S recipients than in placebo recipients (P = 0.0014). The study lacked the statistical power to compare responses across vaccine doses or regimens.

As regards this clone: Its binding antigen is unknown. There are no base qualities to consult, and no much larger clone falls within one base.

The immunoSEQ Assay was the method used to sequence TCRbeta CDR3 regions. After extraction, genomic DNA underwent amplification by bias-controlled multiplex PCR, followed by high-throughput sequencing. The published analysis was carried out like this. Collapsing and filtering of sequences were performed to quantify the absolute abundance of each unique TCRbeta CDR3 region. T cell fraction was estimated by normalization of TCRbeta template counts to usable DNA, with usable DNA being measured through amplification of reference genes present in all nucleated cells. Repertoire TCRs were annotated as SARS-CoV-2-specific when V gene, CDR3 amino acid sequence and J gene were exactly matched to a known reactive TCR set. MIRA supplied the reference SARS-CoV-2 TCR set, which was filtered for enrichment in COVID-19-positive ImmuneCODE repertoires so that public or cross-reactive TCRs were removed. Using the MIRA antigens, annotated TCRs were further analysed by specific ORF or by position within an ORF. Depth was the summed frequency of annotated unique rearrangements, while breadth was defined as annotated unique rearrangements over total unique productive rearrangements. Two-sided Wilcoxon rank-sum tests were applied when comparing TCR breadth between groups. TCRdb took over this immuneACCESS table, retaining in-frame rearrangements with V and J assigned. Such tables are incomplete; in checked studies, under half of the missing clones stem from an unresolved V gene, and the remainder is unexplained. Clone size and the V and J calls come from that table; the DNA yielded D and trimming. Recorded for this sample are some 480,000 clones; around 85% of them occurred a single time. Around 13% of the sample lies in the top ten.

The treatment or condition tag for this specimen amounts to: around 19 received Ad26.COV2.S at low or high dose, single or two shots; roughly 5 received placebo; per-sample allocation not given. For vaccine and placebo recipients, the sequenced repertoires came from samples collected on day 63 after the first injection. Cohort 1b enrolled some 25 adults aged 18-55 years at a single site in Boston, USA, between 29 July and 7 August 2020. Ad26.COV2.S was a replication-incompetent adenovirus type 26 vector that expressed a prefusion-stabilized SARS-CoV-2 spike protein derived from the original Wuhan strain. V is pared back by 6 bases and J by 5 bases, with 7 bases lying between the germline termini. From the germline V gene, CDR1 is SGHTA and CDR2 is FQGNSA. The CDR3, from cysteine to phenylalanine, totals 12 residues. Here the CDR3 DNA is all that survives: 36 bases in frame from base 1.

The receptor comes from a person between 18 and 59 years old who received the Ad26.COV2.S COVID-19 vaccine or a placebo. The chain is made from TRBV7-2 and TRBJ2-2; the D gene remains uncertain. The source was peripheral blood, collected in a trial of Ad26.COV2.S vaccine versus placebo. For the CDR3, the sequence is CASRQGTGELFF. The sequenced DNA: TGTGCCAGCAGACAAGGGACCGGGGAGCTGTTTTTT. The full variable domain, completed from the reference TRBV7-2 and TRBJ2-2 proteins outside the CDR3, reads GAGVSQSPSNKVTEKGKDVELRCDPISGHTALYWYRQSLGQGLEFLIYFQGNSAPDKSGLPSDRFSAERTGGSVSTLTIQRTQQEDSAVYLCASRQGTGELFFGEGSRLTVL.